Sequencing of this TCR beta chain was carried out in a study of T cell repertoires in cytomegalovirus infection (dated by TCRdb to about 2019). Study-level background: Alongside well-studied HLA-B-restricted epitopes, the peptide stimulations were aimed at recently identified HLA-C-restricted CMV epitopes, whose presentation resists viral immunomodulation. Donor HLA type was relevant to the analysis, as public TCR beta signatures indicated carriage of CMV infection together with the matching HLA type.

Per the publication, the treatment or condition label means: in vitro stimulation with specific CMV peptide epitopes to enrich CMV-specific T cells. The sequencing machine was an Illumina HiSeq 1500. Using fastp trimming at Q25 and MiXCR clonotype assembly, TCRdb reanalyzed the public sequencing data and kept in-frame beta chains. Entries that share a CDR3 protein sequence are merged under the most common genes and DNA. The sample yields more than 85,000 distinct CDR3 sequences; less than 30% were counted once. Around 80% of the sample is taken by the ten largest. Comment on this clonotype: Its antigen is unknown. No quality values exist for individual bases; no much larger clone is one base distant.

Here is what the overall study found, with its caveats: Carriers of CMV infection plus the relevant HLA type were discriminated by the cumulative frequency of public TCR beta family members in the study cohort and in an independent roughly 340-donor cohort. The ex vivo response was dominated by HLA-C-restricted CMV-specific TCR beta clonotypes, and the single most frequent clonotype in two of eight donors was supplied by these HLA-C-restricted clonotypes.

The CDR3 holds 13 amino acids from the cysteine to the phenylalanine. The kept DNA is CDR3 alone, 39 bases in frame from the first base. Via the germline V gene, CDR1 is SQVTM and CDR2 ANQGSEA. Trimming costs V 4 bases and J 11 bases, and their ends lie 15 bases apart. In this chain, TRBV29-1 is recombined with TRBJ1-6; a tentative D match to TRBD1 spans 5 bases. Sample: CD8+ T cells from cultured PBMCs, taken from culture after CMV antigen stimulation. The clonotype was recovered from a human donor in good health (CMV status not recorded). Some clones in this sample may be carry-over from other donors' samples. The CDR3 corresponds to CSVGGTPGTPLHF. The nucleotide sequence is TGCAGCGTTGGAGGGACCCCCGGTACACCCCTCCACTTT.